Each of the 23 T cell receptor beta chains below was sequenced from the same sample in a study of CXCR3-negative and CXCR3-positive naive CD8 T cells. UMI-labeled 5' RACE yielded the TRB cDNA libraries. TCRdb reprocessed the 5' RACE reads and reports one entry per CDR3 protein, with no DNA. The listing contains thousands of distinct CDR3 sequences. What was sequenced was naive CXCR3- CD8+ T cells from blood. Subset here: CD45RO-CCR7+CD27+CD95- naive CD8+ T cells lacking CXCR3 (TNR3-). Source of these receptors: a human donor in good health. Some clones in this sample may be carry-over from other donors' samples.

This sequence joins TRBV19 and TRBJ1-1; the TCRdb call, TRBD1, lacks DNA for checking. The CDR3 is 14 amino acids. Per germline, CDR1 LNHDA and CDR2 SQIVND (reference sequence). The CDR3 region is CASSIGAGGTEAFF.

V gene TRBV12-3 or TRBV12-4 combines with J gene TRBJ1-5; absent DNA, TCRdb's TRBD1 call cannot be checked. There are 12 residues in the CDR3. The CDR3 loop is CASSEIRGPQHF.

The rearrangement joins TRBV7-9 to TRBJ2-1; checking the TCRdb D call of TRBD2 is not possible without DNA. Per the germline V gene, CDR1 is SEHNR and CDR2 is FQNEAQ (reference sequence). CDR3 length: 16 amino acids. The CDR3 protein is CASSLVRSGLYNEQFF.

According to its frequency, this clonotype is medium-sized. The chain recombines TRBV19 with TRBJ2-1; TCRdb proposes TRBD1, but this gene call is untestable without DNA. CDR3 length: 15 residues. Per germline, CDR1 LNHDA and CDR2 SQIVND (reference sequence). The CDR3 is CATGPTASTDHEQFF.

This clonotype ranks as medium-sized in terms of frequency. J is TRBJ1-1 and V is TRBV4-1; the TCRdb D gene call, TRBD1, has no DNA to confirm it. The germline V gene encodes CDR1 MGHRA and CDR2 YSYEKL. The CDR3 is made up of 14 amino acids. The CDR3 sequence: CASRPVGQNTEAFF.

The CDR3 region is CASSEVRYEQYF. The genes are TRBV7-2 and TRBJ2-7. Looked up from germline, CDR1 is SGHTA and CDR2 is FQGNSA. This CDR3 is 12 amino acids long.

The chain is built from TRBV12-2 and TRBJ2-1; TCRdb indicates TRBD1, and absent DNA this call remains unverified. TRBV12-2 is listed as a pseudogene. This CDR3 is 17 amino acids long. The CDR3 sequence is CASRFNAPERSYNEQFF.

Its frequency marks this clonotype as medium-sized. V usage is TRBV7-7 and J usage is TRBJ2-1; without DNA, the TCRdb call of TRBD1 cannot be checked. The CDR3 has 14 amino acids. Germline assignment: CDR1 SSHAT and CDR2 FNYEAQ (reference sequence). CDR3 sequence reads: CASGTGESYNEQFF.

This clonotype shows up as medium-sized (0.01 to 0.1%) by frequency. The chain employs TRBV9 and TRBJ1-1; TCRdb's D gene call, TRBD1, goes unchecked for lack of DNA. CDR1 is SGDLS, CDR2 YYNGEE, per germline. The CDR3 loop spans 15 amino acids. The chain's CDR3 is CASSDVGGQGAEAFF.

V gene TRBV28 combines with J gene TRBJ2-3; as DNA is missing, the TRBD2 call by TCRdb cannot be tested. The CDR3 is 15 residues long. CDR1 is MDHEN and CDR2 is SYDVKM in the germline V gene. CDR3 protein: CASSVLAASTDTQYF.

This chain links TRBV19 with TRBJ1-1. CDR3 length: 15 residues. Germline V gene data show CDR1 as LNHDA and CDR2 as SQIVND (reference sequence). CDR3 sequence reads: CASSITGRSPTEAFF.

This clonotype is classed as medium-sized by frequency. The V gene is TRBV5-4, the J gene TRBJ2-5; TCRdb reports TRBD2, a call that lacks DNA to check it against. The CDR3 totals 15 residues. Germline CDR1 and CDR2: SGHNT and YYREEE (reference sequence). The CDR3 region is CASTRDSESRETQYF.

This chain links TRBV4-2 with TRBJ2-7; TCRdb's D call of TRBD1 is untestable without DNA. This CDR3 is built from 15 residues. CDR1 and CDR2 (germline): LGHNA, YNFKEQ. The CDR3 loop is CASSSLADPGPEQYF.

The chain uses TRBV2 and TRBJ2-7; the D gene TCRdb calls, TRBD1, cannot be checked with no DNA. The CDR3 runs 13 residues. Germline V lookup: CDR1 SNHLY, CDR2 FYNNEI. This CDR3 reads CASSDKGTYEQYF.

Its frequency marks this clonotype as medium-sized. The gene calls are TRBV7-9 and TRBJ2-3; TCRdb designates TRBD1, a call that cannot be tested without DNA. The CDR3 contains 12 residues. CDR1 is SEHNR, CDR2 FQNEAQ, per germline (reference sequence). The CDR3 is CASSPREDTQYF.

In terms of frequency, this clonotype is medium-sized. This chain joins TRBV28 and TRBJ2-3. The germline V gene encodes CDR1 MDHEN and CDR2 SYDVKM. CDR3 length: 12 amino acids. CDR3 sequence reads: CASIKRGDTQYF.

Judged by frequency, this clonotype is medium-sized (0.01 to 0.1%). The chain combines TRBV5-6 with TRBJ1-5; TCRdb's D call of TRBD1 is untestable without DNA. The CDR3 contains 15 residues. CDR1 is SGHDT, CDR2 YYEEEE, per germline. The CDR3 loop reads CASSFTGVTNQPQHF.

This clonotype shows up as medium-sized (0.01 to 0.1%) by frequency. The chain carries TRBV20-1 and TRBJ2-1; the D gene TCRdb calls, TRBD1, cannot be checked with no DNA. CDR1 and CDR2 (germline): DFQATT, SNEGSKA (reference sequence). The CDR3 has 14 residues. The CDR3 region is CSARRQGAYNEQFF.

Frequency places this clonotype as medium-sized. This chain joins TRBV29-1 and TRBJ2-1; TCRdb indicates TRBD1, and absent DNA this call remains unverified. Germline CDR1 reads SQVTM; CDR2 reads ANQGSEA. The CDR3 has 17 amino acids. The CDR3 here is CSVGQGMRTSTYNEQFF.

This rearrangement joins TRBV28 to TRBJ2-7; TCRdb picks TRBD1, but there is no DNA to check that call. Germline-derived CDR1 and CDR2 are MDHEN and SYDVKM. The CDR3 contains 13 residues. CDR3 residues: CASIVAGAGEQYF.

This clonotype is labeled medium-sized (0.01 to 0.1%) based on frequency. The chain combines TRBV6-1 with TRBJ1-1. CDR3 length: 14 residues. In germline, CDR1 is MNHNS, CDR2 SASEGT. The CDR3 spells CASSPREGNTEAFF.

This clonotype is identified as medium-sized from frequency. The rearrangement joins TRBV29-1 to TRBJ2-1; TCRdb gives TRBD1 as the D gene, but with no DNA this cannot be confirmed. CDR3 length equals 16 residues. Per germline, CDR1 SQVTM and CDR2 ANQGSEA. The chain's CDR3 is CSVEDHAVASYNEQFF.

This clonotype is classed as medium-sized by frequency. V is TRBV7-8 and J is TRBJ2-3; the D call from TCRdb, TRBD1, cannot be confirmed without DNA. This CDR3 region has 14 residues. Germline V lookup: CDR1 SGHVS, CDR2 FQNEAQ. The CDR3: CASAIYGTTDTQYF.